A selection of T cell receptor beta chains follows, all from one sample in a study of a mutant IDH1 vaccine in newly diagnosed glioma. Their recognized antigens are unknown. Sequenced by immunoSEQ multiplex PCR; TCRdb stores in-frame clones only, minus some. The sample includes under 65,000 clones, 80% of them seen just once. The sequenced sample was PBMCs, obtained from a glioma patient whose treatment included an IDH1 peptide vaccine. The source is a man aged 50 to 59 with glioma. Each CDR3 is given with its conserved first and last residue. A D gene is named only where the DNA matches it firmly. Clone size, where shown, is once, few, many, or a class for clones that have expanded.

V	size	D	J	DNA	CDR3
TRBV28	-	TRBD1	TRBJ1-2	TGTGCCAGCAGTTCCACCGGGACAGGGCACTATGGCTACACCTTC	CASSSTGTGHYGYTF
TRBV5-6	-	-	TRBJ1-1	TGTGCCAGCAGCTTGGCATTGGCATCGAAGGAAGCTTTCTTT	CASSLALASKEAFF
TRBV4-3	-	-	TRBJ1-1	TGCGCCAGCAGCCCTGGGACGGCCCCTGAAGCTTTCTTT	CASSPGTAPEAFF
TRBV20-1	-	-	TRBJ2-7	TGCAGTGCTAGCGCCCCCTACGAGCAGTACTTC	CSASAPYEQYF
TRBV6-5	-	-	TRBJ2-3	TGTGCCAGCAGTGGACACCCTAGCACAGATACGCAGTATTTT	CASSGHPSTDTQYF
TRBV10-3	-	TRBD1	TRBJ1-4	TGTGCCATCAGTGAGGGGACAGGGACTAATGAAAAACTGTTTTTT	CAISEGTGTNEKLFF
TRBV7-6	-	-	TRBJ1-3	TGTGCCAGCAGCTTACAGGCGAAAAACTCTGGAAACACCATATATTTT	CASSLQAKNSGNTIYF
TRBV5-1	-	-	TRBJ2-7	TGCGCCAGCAGCCCCGGACACAGCGGACTCTCCTACGAGCAGTACTTC	CASSPGHSGLSYEQYF
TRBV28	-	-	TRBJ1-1	TGTGCCAGCAGTCTCTTTTCCGGGACGGGCAGCTTTAATCCCTTCTTT	CASSLFSGTGSFNPFF
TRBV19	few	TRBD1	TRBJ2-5	TGTGCCAGTAGTACGGGGACAGCCGGAGAGACCCAGTACTTC	CASSTGTAGETQYF
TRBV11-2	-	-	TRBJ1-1	TGTGCCAGCAGCTTAGCAGAGTCGGTCCGGGCTTTCTTT	CASSLAESVRAFF
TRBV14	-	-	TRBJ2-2	TGTGCCAGCAGCCAAGAGCGACTTGCCGGGGAGCTGTTTTTT	CASSQERLAGELFF
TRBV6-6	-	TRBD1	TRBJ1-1	TGTGCCAGCTCCTCAGGGGGCTTGAACACTGAAGCTTTCTTT	CASSSGGLNTEAFF
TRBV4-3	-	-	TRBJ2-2	TGCGCCAGCAGCCAAGTGGCCGGGGAGCTGTTTTTT	CASSQVAGELFF
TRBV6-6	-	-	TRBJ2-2	TGTGCCAGCAGTGAGACAGGGAACACCGGGGAGCTGTTTTTT	CASSETGNTGELFF
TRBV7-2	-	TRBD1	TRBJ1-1	TGTGCCAGCAGCCCGATGCAGGGGGGCACTGAAGCTTTCTTT	CASSPMQGGTEAFF
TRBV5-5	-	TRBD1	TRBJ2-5	TGTGCCAGCAGCACCGGGACAGGTATTATCGAGACCCAGTACTTC	CASSTGTGIIETQYF
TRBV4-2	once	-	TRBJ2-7	TGTGCCAGCAGCCAGGGGCTTGGCTCCTACGAGCAGTACTTC	CASSQGLGSYEQYF
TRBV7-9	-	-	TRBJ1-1	TGTGCCAGCAGCTTAGGAGGGGCCGGCACTGAAGCTTTCTTT	CASSLGGAGTEAFF
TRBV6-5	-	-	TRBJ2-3	TGTGCCAGCAGTTACGGCAGGGCTACAGATACGCAGTATTTT	CASSYGRATDTQYF
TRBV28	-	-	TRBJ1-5	TGTGCCAGCCTCCGTAGGGCAGGTTTGAGTCAGCCCCAGCATTTT	CASLRRAGLSQPQHF
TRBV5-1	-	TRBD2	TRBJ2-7	TGCGCCAGCAGCTTGGGGGAGGGCCAGGCCGAGCAGTACTTC	CASSLGEGQAEQYF
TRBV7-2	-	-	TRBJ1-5	TGTGCCAGCAGCTTGGGACGGGACAATCAGCCCCAGCATTTT	CASSLGRDNQPQHF
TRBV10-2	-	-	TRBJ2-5	TGCGCCAGCAGTGAGTCCAGACAGATCCAAGAGACCCAGTACTTC	CASSESRQIQETQYF
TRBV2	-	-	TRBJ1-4	TGTGCCAGCACCCAGGGAGGGAATAATGAAAAACTGTTTTTT	CASTQGGNNEKLFF
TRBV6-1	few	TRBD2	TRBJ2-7	TGTGCCAGCAGTCAGAGGCTAGCGGGCTCCTACGAGCAGTACTTC	CASSQRLAGSYEQYF
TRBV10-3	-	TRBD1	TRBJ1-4	TGTGCCATCCGGACAGGACTAAATGAAAAACTGTTTTTT	CAIRTGLNEKLFF
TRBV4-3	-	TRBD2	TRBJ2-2	TGCGCCAGCAGCCAAGTTCGGAGCGGGGGTGTTACCGGGGAGCTGTTTTTT	CASSQVRSGGVTGELFF
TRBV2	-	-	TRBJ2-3	TGTGCCAGCAGTGAAATAGATACGCAGTATTTT	CASSEIDTQYF
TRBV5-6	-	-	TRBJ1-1	TGTGCCAGCAGCTACGACACCGCGGACGGGGCTTTCTTT	CASSYDTADGAFF
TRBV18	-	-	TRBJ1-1	TGTGCCAGCTCACCCGGGGGAGGTCAAGAAGCTTTCTTT	CASSPGGGQEAFF
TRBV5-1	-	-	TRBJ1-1	TGCGCCAGCAGCGTTACTACCGGGACATCATACAAAGCTTTCTTT	CASSVTTGTSYKAFF
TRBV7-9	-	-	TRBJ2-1	TGTGCCAGCAGCTTAGCGCTAGCGAAGAACAATGAGCAGTTCTTC	CASSLALAKNNEQFF
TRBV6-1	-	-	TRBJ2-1	TGTGCCAGCAGTGAAGGGGACTACAATGAGCAGTTCTTC	CASSEGDYNEQFF
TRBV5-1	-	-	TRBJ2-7	TGCGCCAGCAGCTCGGTCGGGTACGAGCAGTACTTC	CASSSVGYEQYF
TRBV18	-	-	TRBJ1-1	TGTGCCAGCAGTGTAGCTGGGGACACTGAAGCTTTCTTT	CASSVAGDTEAFF
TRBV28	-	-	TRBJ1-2	TGTGCCAGCAGTTTAACGAGGGGCGCGGTGAGTGGCTACACCTTC	CASSLTRGAVSGYTF
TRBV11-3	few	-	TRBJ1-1	TGTGCCAGCAGCTCCCGGGACATGAACACTGAAGCTTTCTTT	CASSSRDMNTEAFF
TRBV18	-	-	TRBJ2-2	TGTGCCAGCACTTTCACTACCGGGGGTTACACCGGGGAGCTGTTTTTT	CASTFTTGGYTGELFF
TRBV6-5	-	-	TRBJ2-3	TGTGCCAGCAGTTCCCCCCTCTTGGCAGATACGCAGTATTTT	CASSSPLLADTQYF
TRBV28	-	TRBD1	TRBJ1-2	TGTGCCAGCAGTCTAGTCCGGGACAGGGTGTTAAACTATGGCTACACCTTC	CASSLVRDRVLNYGYTF
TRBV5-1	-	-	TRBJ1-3	TGCGCCAGCAGCTTGGCGGACAGTCGCTCTGGAAACACCATATATTTT	CASSLADSRSGNTIYF
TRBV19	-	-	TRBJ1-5	TGTGCCAGTGGAGGGGTCAATCAGCCCCAGCATTTT	CASGGVNQPQHF
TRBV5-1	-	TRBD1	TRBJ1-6	TGCGCCAGCAGCAAAGGACAGGGCAATTCACCCCTCCACTTT	CASSKGQGNSPLHF
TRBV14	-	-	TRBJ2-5	TGTGCCAGCAGCCAAGATGGCGACGGAGGGGAAGAGACCCAGTACTTC	CASSQDGDGGEETQYF
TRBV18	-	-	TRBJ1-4	TGTGCCAGCTCGCGGCGGAACAGGTTGGGGAATGAAAAACTGTTTTTT	CASSRRNRLGNEKLFF
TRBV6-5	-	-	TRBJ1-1	TGTGCCAGCAGTTACGGAGCAGGGAACACTGAAGCTTTCTTT	CASSYGAGNTEAFF
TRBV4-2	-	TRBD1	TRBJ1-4	TGTGCCAGCAGCCAAGATCGGACAGGGTATGAAAAACTGTTTTTT	CASSQDRTGYEKLFF
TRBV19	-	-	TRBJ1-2	TGTGCCAGTAGTATAGTTAACTTGGACTATGGCTACACCTTC	CASSIVNLDYGYTF
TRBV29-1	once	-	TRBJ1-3	TGCAGCGTACTGACATCTGGAAACACCATATATTTT	CSVLTSGNTIYF